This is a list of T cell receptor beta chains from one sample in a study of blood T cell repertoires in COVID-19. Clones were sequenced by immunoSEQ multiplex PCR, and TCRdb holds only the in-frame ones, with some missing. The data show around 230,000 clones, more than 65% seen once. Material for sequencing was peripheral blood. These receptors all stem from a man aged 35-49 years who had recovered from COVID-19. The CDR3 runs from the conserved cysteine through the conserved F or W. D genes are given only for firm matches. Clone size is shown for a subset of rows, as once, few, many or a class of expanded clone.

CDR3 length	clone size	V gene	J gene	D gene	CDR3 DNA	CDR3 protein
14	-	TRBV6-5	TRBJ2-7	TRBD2	TGTGCCAGCAGTTACGGGACTAGCGGGAGGGAGCAGTACTTC	CASSYGTSGREQYF
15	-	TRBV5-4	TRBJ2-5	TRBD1	TGTGCCAGCAGCTCCGCGGGACAGGGCCGGGAGACCCAGTACTTC	CASSSAGQGRETQYF
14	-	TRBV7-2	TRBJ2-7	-	TGTGCCAGCAGCTTAGCGCAGGGCCCCTACGAGCAGTACTTC	CASSLAQGPYEQYF
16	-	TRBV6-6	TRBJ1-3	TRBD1	TGTGCCAGCAGTCCTCTGGACAGGGGGCAAGGAAACACCATATATTTT	CASSPLDRGQGNTIYF
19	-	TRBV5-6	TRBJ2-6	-	TGTGCCAGCAGCTTGTTTTGGGACACCGGCGGATCTGGGGCCAACGTCCTGACTTTC	CASSLFWDTGGSGANVLTF
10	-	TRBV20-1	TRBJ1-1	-	TGCAGTGCTAGAGGTCTAGGACAGACATTT	CSARGLGQTF
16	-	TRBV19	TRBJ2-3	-	TGTGCCAGTAGTATAGATCGTCAAGCGAGCACAGATACGCAGTATTTT	CASSIDRQASTDTQYF
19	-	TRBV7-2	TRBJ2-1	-	TGTGCCAGCGCCTCCACCCCCTTCTCCTCGCGGCCAGGGTTCAATGAGCAGTTCTTC	CASASTPFSSRPGFNEQFF
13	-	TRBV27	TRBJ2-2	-	TGTGCCAGCCTTACTAGCCACACCGGGGAGCTGTTTTTT	CASLTSHTGELFF
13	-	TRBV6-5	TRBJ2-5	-	TGTGCCAGCAGGGAGCCGAAACAAGAGACCCAGTACTTC	CASREPKQETQYF
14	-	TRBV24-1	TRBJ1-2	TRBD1	TGTGCCACCAGTGACCCGAGACAGGGACCGGGCTACACCTTC	CATSDPRQGPGYTF
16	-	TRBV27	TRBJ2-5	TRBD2	TGTGCCAGCAGTTTATCGGTCGGGGGGGATCAAGAGACCCAGTACTTC	CASSLSVGGDQETQYF
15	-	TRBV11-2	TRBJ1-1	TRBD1	TGTGCCAGCAGCTTAATGACAGGGGCGAACACTGAAGCTTTCTTT	CASSLMTGANTEAFF
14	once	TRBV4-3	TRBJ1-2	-	TGCGCCAGCAGCCAAGCCCCCGACGGGTTGTTGGTCACCTTC	CASSQAPDGLLVTF
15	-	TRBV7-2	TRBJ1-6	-	TGTGCCAGCAGCTTAGAAGGGACATTCACTTCACCCCTCCACTTT	CASSLEGTFTSPLHF
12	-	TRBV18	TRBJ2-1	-	TGTGCCAGCTCCAGGCAGGGCAATGAGCAGTTCTTC	CASSRQGNEQFF
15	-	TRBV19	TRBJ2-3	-	TGTGCCAGTAGTATGTTCGGGGGTAGCACAGATACGCAGTATTTT	CASSMFGGSTDTQYF
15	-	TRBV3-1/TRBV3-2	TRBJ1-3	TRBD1	TGTGCCAGCAGCCAAGCAAGGGGGCCTGGAAACACCATATATTTT	CASSQARGPGNTIYF
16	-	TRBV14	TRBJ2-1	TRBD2	TGTGCCAGCAGGCGTACCGCTAGCGGGAGGGCCCATGAGCAGTTCTTC	CASRRTASGRAHEQFF
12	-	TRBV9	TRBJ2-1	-	TGTGCCAGCAGCCAACAGGGACTAACTCCGTTCTTC	CASSQQGLTPFF
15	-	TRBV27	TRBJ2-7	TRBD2	TGTGCCAGCAGTTTAAAGTGGGAGGGTTCCGGCGAGCAGTACTTC	CASSLKWEGSGEQYF
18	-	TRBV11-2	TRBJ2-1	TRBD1	TGTGCCAGCAGCTCAATCACACCGGGACAGGGCCCCTACAATGAGCAGTTCTTC	CASSSITPGQGPYNEQFF
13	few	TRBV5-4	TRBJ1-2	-	TGTGCCAGCAGCTTTCACGGGTCCTATGGCTACACCTTC	CASSFHGSYGYTF
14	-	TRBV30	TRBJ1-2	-	TGTGCCTGGAGTGTTGGGGTCGGGGACTATGGCTACACCTTC	CAWSVGVGDYGYTF
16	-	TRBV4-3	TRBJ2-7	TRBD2	TGCGCCAGCAGCCACCCCCGGGGCGGGAGGGCCTGGGAGCAGTACTTC	CASSHPRGGRAWEQYF
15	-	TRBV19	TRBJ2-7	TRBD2	TGTGCCAGGAGGCTAGCGGGGAAAAGCTCCTACGAGCAGTACTTC	CARRLAGKSSYEQYF
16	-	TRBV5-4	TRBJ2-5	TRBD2	TGTGCCAGCAGCTTGGAGCGGGGGTCCTCCCAGGAGACCCAGTACTTC	CASSLERGSSQETQYF
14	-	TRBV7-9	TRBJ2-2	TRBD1	TGTGCCAGCCGTCCGGGACAGGGAGCCGGGGAGCTGTTTTTT	CASRPGQGAGELFF
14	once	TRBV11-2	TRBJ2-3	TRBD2	TGTGCCAGCAGCTTAGCGGGGGGGCGTGATACGCAGTATTTT	CASSLAGGRDTQYF
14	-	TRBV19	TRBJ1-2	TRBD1	TGTGCCAGTAGTTGGACAGGGGAGCCCTATGGCTACACCTTC	CASSWTGEPYGYTF
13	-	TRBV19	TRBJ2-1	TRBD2	TGTGCCAGTAGTCCCCTAGCGGGTACGCGGCAGTTCTTC	CASSPLAGTRQFF
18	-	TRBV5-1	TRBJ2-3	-	TGCGCCAGCAGCTTGGCTCTACAGCCCTTATCTAGCACAGATACGCAGTATTTT	CASSLALQPLSSTDTQYF
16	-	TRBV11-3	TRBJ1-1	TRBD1	TGTGCCAGCAGCACCGGGCGGGGGACAGGGGGCACTGAAGCTTTCTTT	CASSTGRGTGGTEAFF
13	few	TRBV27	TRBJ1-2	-	TGTGCCAGCAGTTGGAGAGCTAACTATGGCTACACCTTC	CASSWRANYGYTF
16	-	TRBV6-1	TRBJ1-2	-	TGTGCCAGCAGTGAAGTGGGCATGAGTTCCCTCAATGGCTACACCTTC	CASSEVGMSSLNGYTF
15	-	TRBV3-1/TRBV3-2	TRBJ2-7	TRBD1	TGTGCCAGCAGCCCCCGGGACAGAGACTCCTACGAGCAGTACTTC	CASSPRDRDSYEQYF
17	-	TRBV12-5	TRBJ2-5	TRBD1	TGTGCTAGTGGTTTGGCCCCGTTGACAGGGGGACAAGAGACCCAGTACTTC	CASGLAPLTGGQETQYF
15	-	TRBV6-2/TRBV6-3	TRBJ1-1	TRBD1	TGTGCCAGCAGTGATCAGGGACAGTCGAGCACTGAAGCTTTCTTT	CASSDQGQSSTEAFF
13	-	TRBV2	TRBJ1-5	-	TGTGCCAGCAGTGTCAGGGAAAGCCAGCCCCAGCATTTT	CASSVRESQPQHF
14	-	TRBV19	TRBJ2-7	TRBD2	TGTGCCAGTAGTAGGGGACTAGCGGGCTACGAGCAGTACTTC	CASSRGLAGYEQYF
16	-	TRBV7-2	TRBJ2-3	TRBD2	TGTGCCAGCAGCAGTAATAGCGGGGGGGCCACAGATACGCAGTATTTT	CASSSNSGGATDTQYF
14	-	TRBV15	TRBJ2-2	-	TGTGCCACTAGACAGGACAGAAACACCGGGGAGCTGTTTTTT	CATRQDRNTGELFF
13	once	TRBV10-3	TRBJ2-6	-	TGTGCCATACGGGACTCTGGGGCCAACGTCCTGACTTTC	CAIRDSGANVLTF
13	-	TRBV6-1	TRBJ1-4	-	TGTGCCAGCAGTGAACTCCCAGGGGAAAAACTGTTTTTT	CASSELPGEKLFF
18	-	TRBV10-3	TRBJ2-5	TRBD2	TGTGCCATCAGTGAGTCGGTGGGAGCGGGAGCCCTCCAAGAGACCCAGTACTTC	CAISESVGAGALQETQYF
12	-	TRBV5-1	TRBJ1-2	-	TGCGCCAGCGGCGACAGTCACTATGGCTACACCTTC	CASGDSHYGYTF
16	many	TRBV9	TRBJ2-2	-	TGTGCCAGCAGCGTAGCTTGGACGGGGGGCCACGGGGAGCTGTTTTTT	CASSVAWTGGHGELFF
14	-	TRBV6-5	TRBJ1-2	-	TGTGCCAGCAGTTACGGGGGGGGCGGGAGTGGCTACACCTTC	CASSYGGGGSGYTF
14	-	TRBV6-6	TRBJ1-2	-	TGTGCCAGCAGTTACTCGAAGTGGGGAGAGGGCTACACCTTC	CASSYSKWGEGYTF
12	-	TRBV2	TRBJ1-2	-	TGTGCCAGCACAGGGGATAACTATGGCTACACCTTC	CASTGDNYGYTF
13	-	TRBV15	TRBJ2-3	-	TGTGCCACCAGCAGACTAGCGCCAGATACGCAGTATTTT	CATSRLAPDTQYF
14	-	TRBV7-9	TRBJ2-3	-	TGTGCCAGCAGCAAGGGAGGTTCGGAAGATACGCAGTATTTT	CASSKGGSEDTQYF
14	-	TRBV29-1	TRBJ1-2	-	TGCAGCGTTGAGGCGGGAAGCGGTGACTATGGCTACACCTTC	CSVEAGSGDYGYTF
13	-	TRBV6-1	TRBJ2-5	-	TGTGCCAGCAGTGAGGACTGGAAAGAGACCCAGTACTTC	CASSEDWKETQYF
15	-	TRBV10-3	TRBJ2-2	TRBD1	TGTGCCATCAGTAGAGGACAGGGGGCGGCCGGGGAGCTGTTTTTT	CAISRGQGAAGELFF
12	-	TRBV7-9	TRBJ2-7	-	TGTGCCAGCAGTCCCCCCCTGTACGAGCAGTACTTC	CASSPPLYEQYF
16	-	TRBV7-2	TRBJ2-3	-	TGTGCCAGCAGCTTATTTGAGGCCGCCAGCACAGATACGCAGTATTTT	CASSLFEAASTDTQYF
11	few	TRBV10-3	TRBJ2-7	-	TGTGCCATCAGTGACACTAGCGAGCAGTACTTC	CAISDTSEQYF
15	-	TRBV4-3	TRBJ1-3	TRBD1	TGCGCCAGCAGCCAAGACAGGGGGCCCGGAAACACCATATATTTT	CASSQDRGPGNTIYF
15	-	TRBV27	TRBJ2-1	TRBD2	TGTGCCAGCAGTTTAGGGGCGGGGGAACGCAATGAGCAGTTCTTC	CASSLGAGERNEQFF